This T cell receptor (beta chain) comes out of a study of blood T cell repertoires in COVID-19. The wider study: Material from acute and convalescent COVID-19 was sourced from the United States, Italy and Spain. The cDNA or gDNA used as material had been derived from T cells, B-cell-depleted T cells, or PBMCs.

Authors' analysis steps: Amplified reference gene primers provided the basis for estimating nucleated cell counts. This table comes from immunoSEQ multiplex PCR, and its TCRdb copy is limited to in-frame clones, with some not included. That table furnishes V, J and clone size, whereas the DNA furnished D and trimming. The sample holds 200,000 to 250,000 clones, nearly 85% seen once. This clone was detected only a few times. The CDR3 spans 16 residues. Germline-derived CDR1 and CDR2 are SNHLY and FYNNEI. The trim removed 2 bases at V and 4 bases at J, leaving 8 bases unmatched. The chain links TRBV2 to TRBJ2-1, with 7 bases matching TRBD2. The material sequenced was peripheral blood. This receptor was obtained from a human donor in a cohort sampled during active COVID-19. The CDR3 sequence: CASSELAGEFYNEQFF. In DNA form, the CDR3 reads TGTGCCAGCAGTGAACTGGCGGGAGAGTTTTACAATGAGCAGTTCTTC. Full variable domain (remainder filled in from reference TRBV2 and TRBJ2-1): EPEVTQTPSHQVTQMGQEVILRCVPISNHLYFYWYRQILGQKVEFLVSFYNNEISEKSEIFDDQFSVERPDGSNFTLKIRSTKLEDSAMYFCASSELAGEFYNEQFFGPGTRLTVL.